One and the same sample provided the 5 T cell receptor beta chains below, sequenced in a study of blood T cell repertoires in COVID-19. Libraries were prepared by immunoSEQ multiplex PCR; TCRdb keeps only in-frame clonotypes and omits some of them. The sample yields 80,000 or so clones, around 80% seen once. The specimen sequenced was peripheral blood. The receptor source for this set is a human donor in a cohort sampled during active COVID-19.

This rearrangement joins TRBV18 to TRBJ1-6; 7 bases are shared with TRBD1. The V segment lost 0 bases and the J segment 10 bases; nucleotides outside the gene matches: 3. This CDR3 region has 14 residues. Looked up from germline, CDR1 is KGHSH and CDR2 is LQKENI. The CDR3 loop is CASSPPGQRSPLHF. Written as DNA, the CDR3 is TGTGCCAGCTCACCACCGGGACAGAGATCACCCCTCCACTTT.

The chain employs TRBV5-1 and TRBJ1-2; D not certain. Germline CDR1 SGHRS, CDR2 YFSETQ. Between the trimmed V and J ends, which lost 1 base and 3 bases, there was a span of 7 bases. The length of the CDR3 is 13 residues. The CDR3 DNA is TGCGCCAGCAGCTTGTTGGGCGACTATGGCTACACCTTC. This codes for CASSLLGDYGYTF.

The J gene is TRBJ1-5, the V gene TRBV10-3; possibly TRBD1 for D (5 bases). Trimming pared 3 bases from V and 11 bases from J, leaving 11 bases between. CDR3 length: 12 amino acids. The germline V gene encodes CDR1 ENHRY and CDR2 SYGVKD. The CDR3 region is CAISDIGETQHF. In nucleotides, the CDR3 is TGTGCCATCAGTGATATAGGGGAAACCCAGCATTTT.

This clone was found many times. The chain joins TRBV2 to TRBJ1-4; 10 bases align to TRBD1. V lost 6 bases to trimming and J lost 2 bases; unmatched junction nucleotides: 3. The germline V gene has CDR1 SNHLY and CDR2 FYNNEI. The CDR3 totals 15 residues. CDR3 sequence: CASRGQGTTNEKLFF. CDR3 bases: TGTGCCAGCAGGGGACAGGGGACTACTAATGAAAAACTGTTTTTT.

The CDR3, as DNA: TGCGCCAGCAGCTTGGCCGGGGCAGGGGAGATAGGTCCCTCGGGTAACTATGGCTACACCTTC. Translated: CASSLAGAGEIGPSGNYGYTF. This chain connects TRBV5-1 to TRBJ1-2; D possibly corresponds to TRBD1 (6 bases). CDR1 and CDR2 from the germline V gene are SGHRS and YFSETQ. Trimming pared 0 bases from V and 1 base from J, leaving 28 bases between. The CDR3 runs to 21 residues.